These 23 T cell receptor beta chains came from one sample sequenced in a study of beta chain features in type 1 diabetes. These receptors have no known antigen. The study reverse transcribed the entire isolated RNA, so it sequenced expressed TCRB transcripts. The method was immunoSEQ multiplex PCR; TCRdb's version includes in-frame clones alone and lacks a portion of them. Seen here are 250,000 to 350,000 clones, 14% observed once, and the top ten hold less than 0.02%. Points from the study as a whole: Type 1 diabetes patients had moderately but significantly shorter TCRB CDR3s in all four CD4+ subsets.

The sample taken for sequencing was naive CD4+ T cells from blood. The receptors stem from a man aged 25 to 40 with type 1 diabetes.

This clone was counted once. The chain uses TRBV7-8 and TRBJ2-7; D gene ambiguous. Trimming took 0 bases from V and 0 from J, leaving 6 bases between them. Germline loops: CDR1 SGHVS, CDR2 FQNEAQ. This CDR3 has 14 residues. CDR3 bases: TGTGCCAGCAGCTTAGCGCAACTCTCCTACGAGCAGTACTTC. It translates to CASSLAQLSYEQYF.

The rearrangement uses TRBV4-2 and TRBJ2-3, with 11 nucleotides matching TRBD2. The length of the CDR3 is 16 residues. CDR1 is LGHNA and CDR2 is YNFKEQ in the germline V gene. V lost 4 bases and J lost 7; bases outside the gene matches: 10. CDR3: CASSREGSGRDNTQYF. The CDR3 DNA follows: TGTGCCAGCAGCCGTGAGGGTAGCGGGAGGGACAATACGCAGTATTTT.

This chain links TRBV30 with TRBJ1-5, with TRBD1 matching over 9 bases. Germline CDR1 GTSNPN, CDR2 SVGIG (reference sequence). J lost 7 bases, V lost 3 bases, and 10 bases had no gene match. The CDR3 consists of 15 residues. The CDR3 here is CAWSPYDRGDQPQHF. The CDR3 bases are TGTGCCTGGAGCCCCTACGACAGGGGGGACCAGCCCCAGCATTTT. Together with reference TRBV30 and TRBJ1-5, the CDR3 gives the full variable domain: SQTIHQWPATLVQPVGSPLSLECTVEGTSNPNLYWYRQAAGRGLQLLFYSVGIGQISSEVPQNLSASRPQDRQFILSSKKLLLSDSGFYLCAWSPYDRGDQPQHFGDGTRLSIL.

In this sample, this clone turned up a few times. The genes are TRBV2 and TRBJ2-7; TRBD1 aligns across 10 bases. Germline V lookup: CDR1 SNHLY, CDR2 FYNNEI. The V and J ends lost 3 bases and 3 bases, in that order; junction bases with no gene match: 5. The CDR3 has 15 residues. CDR3 amino acids: CASSDRDRGNYEQYF. In DNA, the CDR3 is TGTGCCAGCAGTGATCGGGACAGGGGCAACTACGAGCAGTACTTC.

The genes are TRBV7-2 and TRBJ2-1; tentatively, D is TRBD2 (6 bases). This CDR3 is built from 15 residues. Germline CDR1 reads SGHTA; CDR2 reads FQGNSA. V was clipped by 3 bases and J by 6 bases, with 15 bases between them. The CDR3 spells CASSFVGGASNEQFF. DNA of the CDR3: TGTGCCAGCAGCTTCGTGGGAGGTGCCTCCAATGAGCAGTTCTTC.

V is TRBV7-2 and J is TRBJ2-7; 7 bases line up with TRBD2. The CDR3 sequence is 15 residues long. V shed 7 bases, J shed 1 base, and the junction held 10 bases outside the gene matches. The germline V gene encodes CDR1 SGHTA and CDR2 FQGNSA. This CDR3 is CASTLVASGSYEQYF. CDR3 DNA sequence: TGTGCCAGCACCCTGGTCGCTAGCGGATCCTACGAGCAGTACTTC.

The chain has TRBV19 and TRBJ2-6; D unclear. The germline V gene has CDR1 LNHDA and CDR2 SQIVND (reference sequence). The CDR3 contains 17 residues. V lost 5 bases to trimming and J lost 0 bases, with 14 bases between them. DNA for the CDR3: TGTGCCAGTAGTCCTTCGACACCCCGCTCTGGGGCCAACGTCCTGACTTTC. Protein product: CASSPSTPRSGANVLTF. The full variable domain, its missing parts supplied by reference TRBV19 and TRBJ2-6, is DGGITQSPKYLFRKEGQNVTLSCEQNLNHDAMYWYRQDPGQGLRLIYYSQIVNDFQKGDIAEGYSVSREKKESFPLTVTSAQKNPTAFYLCASSPSTPRSGANVLTFGAGSRLTVL.

The CDR3 protein is CASSGVPYEQYF. The CDR3 nucleotides are TGTGCCAGCAGTGGAGTTCCCTACGAGCAGTACTTC. V gene TRBV28 combines with J gene TRBJ2-7; D gene uncertain. In germline, CDR1 is MDHEN, CDR2 SYDVKM. Trimming removed 5 bases from V and 2 bases from J, with 7 bases in between. CDR3 length equals 12 residues.

The V and J genes are TRBV20-1 and TRBJ2-5; D is ambiguous. CDR3 length equals 11 residues. V lost 5 bases to trimming and J lost 1 base, with 5 bases between them. Germline V lookup: CDR1 DFQATT, CDR2 SNEGSKA (reference sequence). The CDR3 coding sequence is TGCAGTGCTCCGAGCCAAGAGACCCAGTACTTC. Amino acid sequence: CSAPSQETQYF.

This clone has a handful of counts. The chain links TRBV19 to TRBJ2-1; weak D call: TRBD1 (6 bases). Germline loops: CDR1 LNHDA, CDR2 SQIVND (reference sequence). This CDR3 contains 13 residues. The V end was cut by 6 bases, the J end by 10 bases, with 16 bases between. The CDR3 DNA follows: TGTGCCAGTAGCCCCGGGACCCAGGGGGAGCAGTTCTTC. This encodes CASSPGTQGEQFF.

This clone was observed a handful of times. This chain connects TRBV30 to TRBJ1-2; the D gene is possibly TRBD1 (5 bases). This CDR3 region has 11 residues. V lost 1 base and J 6 bases, leaving 6 bases between the germline ends. Germline V gives CDR1 GTSNPN, CDR2 SVGIG (reference sequence). The CDR3 coding sequence is TGTGCCTGGAGTGGGGGGGATGGCTACACCTTC. It yields the protein CAWSGGDGYTF. Together with reference TRBV30 and TRBJ1-2, the CDR3 gives the full variable domain: SQTIHQWPATLVQPVGSPLSLECTVEGTSNPNLYWYRQAAGRGLQLLFYSVGIGQISSEVPQNLSASRPQDRQFILSSKKLLLSDSGFYLCAWSGGDGYTFGSGTRLTVV.

This clone was seen a few times. V and J are TRBV6-5 and TRBJ2-1; D ambiguous. The length of the CDR3 is 13 residues. CDR1 and CDR2 (germline): MNHEY, SVGAGI. V was cut by 6 bases and J by 4 bases, with 10 bases left in between. This CDR3 reads CASRETRYNEQFF. The DNA of the CDR3 is TGTGCCAGCAGGGAGACCAGATACAATGAGCAGTTCTTC.

This clone was observed a few times. The genes are TRBV11-2 and TRBJ2-1, with TRBD2 matching over 8 bases. Germline V gene data show CDR1 as SGHAT and CDR2 as FQNNGV. V gave up 1 base and J gave up 3 bases; unmatched junction bases: 2. CDR3 length: 15 amino acids. For the CDR3, the DNA is TGTGCCAGCAGCTTAGCACTAGCGGTCTACAATGAGCAGTTCTTC. Translation: CASSLALAVYNEQFF. Together with reference TRBV11-2 and TRBJ2-1, the CDR3 gives the full variable domain: EAGVAQSPRYKIIEKRQSVAFWCNPISGHATLYWYQQILGQGPKLLIQFQNNGVVDDSQLPKDRFSAERLKGVDSTLKIQPAKLEDSAVYLCASSLALAVYNEQFFGPGTRLTVL.

This clone has a handful of counts. The genes are TRBV5-1 and TRBJ2-7; TRBD1 agrees at 7 bases. Losses at the gene ends were 3 bases for V and 3 bases for J; bases not matched to a gene: 6. Germline-derived CDR1 and CDR2 are SGHRS and YFSETQ. This CDR3 region has 14 residues. CDR3 sequence reads: CASSSNPGGYEQYF. Written as DNA, the CDR3 is TGCGCCAGCAGCTCCAATCCAGGGGGCTACGAGCAGTACTTC.

The CDR3 here is CASSSSGSGEQYF. The CDR3 DNA reads as TGTGCCAGCTCAAGTAGCGGGAGTGGCGAGCAGTACTTC. The J gene is TRBJ2-7, the V gene TRBV18, with 9 nucleotides matching TRBD2. V shed 5 bases and J 6 bases; nucleotides not matched to a gene: 5. The CDR3 consists of 13 residues. Germline lookup yields CDR1 KGHSH and CDR2 LQKENI.

This clone was counted a few times. The chain links TRBV7-9 to TRBJ1-2, with 7 bases lining up with TRBD1. Germline V gene lookup returns CDR1 SEHNR and CDR2 FQNEAQ (reference sequence). Trimming took 4 bases from V and 4 from J; bases not matched to a gene: 9. The CDR3 has 15 residues. The CDR3 DNA reads TGTGCCAGCAGCTCTCCCGGACAGGACCTCTATGGCTACACCTTC. This translates into CASSSPGQDLYGYTF.

This clone was counted a few times. The V and J genes are TRBV6-1 and TRBJ2-3; 10 nucleotides line up with TRBD1. This CDR3 has 15 amino acids. The V gene's germline CDR1 is MNHNS and CDR2 SASEGT. The J segment lost 0 bases and the V segment lost 8 bases, leaving 5 bases of the junction unmatched. CDR3: CASGDRGLSTDTQYF. In DNA, the CDR3 is TGTGCCAGCGGAGACAGGGGGCTCAGCACAGATACGCAGTATTTT.

CDR3 region: CASSRTGSSNQPQHF. The CDR3 nucleotides read TGTGCCAGCAGCAGGACAGGGTCGAGCAATCAGCCCCAGCATTTT. V gene TRBV5-8 combines with J gene TRBJ1-5; 8 bases align to TRBD1. The CDR3 consists of 15 residues. J lost 1 base, V lost 4 bases, and 4 bases had no gene match. The germline gives CDR1 SGHTS, CDR2 YDEGEE.

The rearrangement links TRBV5-4 to TRBJ2-7; D not resolved. The germline CDR1 and CDR2 sequences are SGHNT and YYREEE (reference sequence). The CDR3 runs 13 residues. V lost 2 bases and J 2 bases, leaving 8 bases between the germline ends. This CDR3 reads CASSFSVTYEQYF. In nucleotides, the CDR3 is TGTGCCAGCAGCTTCTCGGTAACCTACGAGCAGTACTTC.

This clone occurred a few times. The rearrangement uses TRBV19 and TRBJ1-5; TRBD1 matches 8 bases. The germline gives CDR1 LNHDA, CDR2 SQIVND (reference sequence). This CDR3 contains 15 residues. The trim removed 5 bases at V and 2 bases at J, leaving 5 bases unmatched. The CDR3 region is CASSDRGDGNQPQHF. CDR3 bases: TGTGCCAGTAGTGACAGGGGCGACGGCAATCAGCCCCAGCATTTT.

V is TRBV28 and J is TRBJ2-1, with TRBD2 matching over 8 bases. Trimming at V came to 5 bases and at J to 0 bases, leaving 3 bases not matched to a gene. This CDR3 comprises 15 residues. CDR1 MDHEN and CDR2 SYDVKM come from the germline V gene. CDR3 loop: CASSTGGSSYNEQFF. CDR3 sequence (DNA): TGTGCCAGCAGTACGGGGGGGAGCTCCTACAATGAGCAGTTCTTC.

The table lists this clone with a few counts. The chain has TRBV30 and TRBJ2-1, with 9 bases identical to TRBD1. CDR3 length: 14 residues. Germline assignment: CDR1 GTSNPN and CDR2 SVGIG (reference sequence). With V trimmed by 4 bases and J by 6 bases, 7 bases remained unmatched. The CDR3 bases are TGTGCCTGGAAACCGGGACAGGGAATCAATGAGCAGTTCTTC. It encodes CAWKPGQGINEQFF.

There are a few counts of this clone. The genes are TRBV29-1 and TRBJ1-3; D is unresolved. Germline CDR1 reads SQVTM; CDR2 reads ANQGSEA. The CDR3 is 11 amino acids. CDR3 in amino acids: CGPQFGNTIYF. CDR3 in DNA: TGCGGCCCTCAGTTCGGAAACACCATATATTTT.